This T cell receptor beta chain was sequenced in a study of technical replicates of blood from several donors. V dropped 11 bases and J dropped 0 bases, with 14 bases sitting between them. The CDR3 contains 14 residues. Germline assignment: CDR1 PRHDT and CDR2 FYEKMQ (reference sequence). Sequencing was performed with immunoSEQ multiplex PCR; in TCRdb, only in-frame clones are kept and a portion is missing. The table includes 65,000 to 90,000 clones, 90% to 95% detected once. Sequenced sample: T cells isolated from PBMCs. The receptor's source is a human donor in good health. This chain uses TRBV13 with TRBJ1-3; the D is unclear. CDR3 DNA: TGTGCCTCCCGCGAGGGTCTCTCTGGAAACACCATATATTTT. It yields the protein CASREGLSGNTIYF.